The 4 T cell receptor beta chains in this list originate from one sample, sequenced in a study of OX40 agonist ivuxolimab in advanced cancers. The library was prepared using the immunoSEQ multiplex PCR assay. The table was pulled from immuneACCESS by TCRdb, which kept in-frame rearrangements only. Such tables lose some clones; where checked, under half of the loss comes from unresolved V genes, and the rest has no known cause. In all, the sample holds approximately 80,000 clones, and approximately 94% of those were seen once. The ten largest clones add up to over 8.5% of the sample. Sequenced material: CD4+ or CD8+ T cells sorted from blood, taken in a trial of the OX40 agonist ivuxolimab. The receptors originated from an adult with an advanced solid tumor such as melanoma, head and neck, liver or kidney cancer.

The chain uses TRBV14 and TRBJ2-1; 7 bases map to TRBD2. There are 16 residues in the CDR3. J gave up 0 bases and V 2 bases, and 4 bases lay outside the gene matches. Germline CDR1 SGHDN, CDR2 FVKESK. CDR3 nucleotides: TGTGCCAGCAGCCAAACTAGCGAGAGCTCCTACAATGAGCAGTTCTTC. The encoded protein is CASSQTSESSYNEQFF. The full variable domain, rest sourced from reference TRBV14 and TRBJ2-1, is EAGVTQFPSHSVIEKGQTVTLRCDPISGHDNLYWYRRVMGKEIKFLLHFVKESKQDESGMPNNRFLAERTGGTYSTLKVQPAELEDSGVYFCASSQTSESSYNEQFFGPGTRLTVL.

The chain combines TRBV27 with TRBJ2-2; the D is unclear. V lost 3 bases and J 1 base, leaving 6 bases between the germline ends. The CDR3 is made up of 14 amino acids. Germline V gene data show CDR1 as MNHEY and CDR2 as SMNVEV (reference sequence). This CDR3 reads CASSFSGNTGELFF. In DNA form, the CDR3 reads TGTGCCAGCAGTTTTTCAGGGAACACCGGGGAGCTGTTTTTT.

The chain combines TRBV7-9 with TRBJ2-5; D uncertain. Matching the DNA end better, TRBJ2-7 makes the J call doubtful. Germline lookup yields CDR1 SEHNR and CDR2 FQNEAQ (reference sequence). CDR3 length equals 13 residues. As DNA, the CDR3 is TGTGCCAGCAGCTTAGATCCAGTGTACGAGCAGTACTTC. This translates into CASSLDPVYEQYF.

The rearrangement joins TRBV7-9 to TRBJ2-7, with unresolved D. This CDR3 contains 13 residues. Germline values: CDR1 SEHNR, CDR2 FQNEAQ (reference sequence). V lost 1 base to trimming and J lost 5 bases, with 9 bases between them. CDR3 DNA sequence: TGTGCCAGCAGCTTAGGAGTTAGAAACGAGCAGTACTTC. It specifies CASSLGVRNEQYF.